This is a list of T cell receptor beta chains from one sample in a study of neurological immune-mediated disorders. TCRdb independently ran MiXCR on the 5' RACE reads; one entry per CDR3 protein. Of about 65,000 distinct CDR3 sequences listed, under 5% are singletons. The specimen sequenced was PBMCs. Source of these receptors: a man aged 50 to 60 with multiple sclerosis. Each CDR3 is given with its conserved first and last residue. D genes are given only for firm matches. Some rows have no size entry. The others give once, few or many, or a class for an expanded clone.

d_call | clone_size | j_call | v_call | cdr3_aa | cdr3_nt
TRBD1 | many | TRBJ2-5 | TRBV5-1 | CASSFTGEGETQYF | TGCGCCAGCAGCTTCACAGGGGAAGGGGAGACCCAGTACTTC
- | many | TRBJ1-6 | TRBV9 | CASSVEVSYNSPLHF | TGTGCCAGCAGCGTAGAGGTCTCCTATAATTCACCCCTCCACTTT
TRBD2 | many | TRBJ2-1 | TRBV18 | CASSPPRAGGPNEQFF | TGTGCCAGCTCACCACCGCGGGCGGGGGGTCCCAATGAGCAGTTCTTC
- | many | TRBJ1-1 | TRBV5-6 | CAGQHGTEPNTEAFF | TGTGCCGGACAACACGGGACCGAACCCAACACTGAAGCTTTCTTT
- | many | TRBJ1-2 | TRBV10-3 | CAISESTGGPVDGYTF | TGTGCCATCAGTGAGTCAACGGGGGGGCCAGTGGATGGCTACACCTTC
- | - | TRBJ2-1 | TRBV4-1 | CASSQGSSEHFF | TGCGCCAGCAGCCAAGGTAGTAGTGAGCATTTCTTC
- | many | TRBJ1-1 | TRBV6-5 | CASRSWGGRTEAFF | TGTGCCAGCAGGTCGTGGGGGGGAAGAACTGAAGCTTTCTTT
TRBD2 | many | TRBJ2-1 | TRBV5-1 | CASSLVSSGGYEQFF | TGCGCCAGCAGCTTGGTATCTAGCGGGGGGTATGAGCAGTTCTTC
- | many | TRBJ2-2 | TRBV12-3/TRBV12-4 | CASSLFEAGELFF | TGTGCCAGCAGTTTATTTGAGGCCGGGGAGCTGTTTTTT
- | many | TRBJ2-5 | TRBV20-1 | CSARDKSRVMETQYF | TGCAGTGCTAGAGATAAGTCCAGGGTAATGGAGACCCAGTACTTC
- | many | TRBJ1-1 | TRBV12-3/TRBV12-4 | CASRSTVNTEAFF | TGTGCCAGCAGATCCACAGTGAACACTGAAGCTTTCTTT
TRBD2 | many | TRBJ2-3 | TRBV10-2 | CASSEPLSLAGADTQYF | TGCGCCAGCAGTGAACCCCTCTCACTAGCGGGGGCCGATACGCAGTATTTT
- | many | TRBJ1-1 | TRBV20-1 | CSARDRGHPSNTEAFF | TGCAGTGCTAGAGATCGAGGACATCCCTCGAACACTGAAGCTTTCTTT
TRBD1 | many | TRBJ2-5 | TRBV9 | CASSVQGAREETQYF | TGTGCCAGCAGCGTTCAGGGGGCCCGTGAAGAGACCCAGTACTTC
- | many | TRBJ2-2 | TRBV15 | CATSRGVVDTGELFF | TGTGCCACCAGCAGAGGTGTTGTTGACACCGGGGAGCTGTTTTTT
- | many | TRBJ2-5 | TRBV5-6 | CASSLVHSRWEETQYF | TGTGCCAGCAGCTTGGTCCACAGTCGATGGGAGGAGACCCAGTACTTC
- | many | TRBJ2-3 | TRBV5-4 | CASSLADTLYTQYF | TGTGCCAGCAGCTTGGCCGACACCCTTTATACGCAGTATTTT
- | many | TRBJ1-6 | TRBV5-1 | CASSPRISSYNSPLHF | TGCGCCAGCAGCCCACGGATAAGCTCCTATAATTCACCCCTCCACTTT
- | many | TRBJ1-5 | TRBV15 | CATSRVRGGNQPQHF | TGTGCCACCAGCAGAGTACGTGGGGGCAATCAGCCCCAGCATTTT
TRBD2 | many | TRBJ2-1 | TRBV5-1 | CASSSYSGGASYNEQFF | TGCGCCAGCAGCTCTTATAGCGGGGGGGCGTCCTACAATGAGCAGTTCTTC
- | many | TRBJ2-5 | TRBV20-1 | CSAHGLQQETQYF | TGCAGTGCGCACGGACTGCAACAAGAGACCCAGTACTTC
TRBD1 | many | TRBJ2-2 | TRBV4-1 | CASSQDSRGITGELFF | TGCGCCAGCAGCCAAGATTCCAGGGGGATCACCGGGGAGCTGTTTTTT
- | many | TRBJ2-5 | TRBV28 | CASSSSGVAYGTQYF | TGTGCCAGCAGTTCCTCAGGGGTGGCCTACGGGACCCAGTACTTC
- | many | TRBJ2-2 | TRBV7-9 | CASSQTGANTGELFF | TGTGCCAGCAGCCAGACGGGAGCGAACACCGGGGAGCTGTTTTTT
- | - | TRBJ1-2 | TRBV19 | CATLRGYGYTF | TGTGCCACCTTAAGGGGGTACGGCTACACCTTC
TRBD1 | many | TRBJ2-7 | TRBV7-2 | CASSVQGLSSYEQYF | TGTGCCAGCAGCGTACAGGGGTTAAGCTCCTACGAGCAGTACTTC
- | many | TRBJ1-6 | TRBV4-2 | CASAPGSFSSYNSPLHF | TGTGCCAGCGCCCCCGGGAGCTTTAGCTCCTATAATTCACCCCTCCACTTT
- | many | TRBJ1-3 | TRBV7-8 | CASSLTGGTAGKTIYF | TGTGCCAGCAGCCTGACCGGGGGCACAGCTGGAAAAACCATATATTTT
- | many | TRBJ2-3 | TRBV6-5 | CASSYSLAGTDTQYF | TGTGCCAGCAGTTACTCCCTCGCAGGCACAGATACGCAGTATTTT
TRBD2 | few | TRBJ2-2 | TRBV5-1 | CASSLLAGGPGELFF | TGCGCCAGCAGCTTGCTAGCGGGGGGACCTGGGGAGCTGTTTTTT
- | many | TRBJ2-2 | TRBV6-6 | CASSYSPDTGELFF | TGTGCCAGCAGTTACTCCCCAGACACCGGGGAGCTGTTTTTT
- | many | TRBJ2-5 | TRBV7-7 | CASSLAGIQETQYF | TGTGCCAGCAGCTTAGCGGGGATACAAGAGACCCAGTACTTC
- | many | TRBJ1-5 | TRBV10-3 | CAISESGEQPQHF | TGTGCCATCAGTGAGTCAGGGGAGCAGCCCCAGCATTTT
- | many | TRBJ1-5 | TRBV3-1 | CASSQGGGPQHF | TGTGCCAGCAGCCAAGGTGGAGGGCCCCAGCATTTT
- | - | TRBJ2-3 | TRBV12-3/TRBV12-4 | CASSLRGEAWTDTQYF | TGTGCCAGCAGTTTAAGGGGTGAGGCGTGGACAGATACGCAGTATTTT
- | many | TRBJ1-2 | TRBV5-1 | CASSLAGPGSYTF | TGCGCCAGCAGCTTGGCGGGGCCCGGCAGCTACACCTTC
- | many | TRBJ2-3 | TRBV29-1 | CSVERRNTQYF | TGCAGCGTTGAAAGGCGGAATACGCAGTATTTT
- | many | TRBJ1-3 | TRBV6-5 | CASSTQTGTAGNTIYF | TGTGCCAGCAGCACTCAGACAGGAACGGCTGGAAACACCATATATTTT
- | many | TRBJ2-1 | TRBV4-2 | CASSRGTGSNEQFF | TGTGCCAGCAGCCGAGGAACAGGGTCCAATGAGCAGTTCTTC
TRBD2 | - | TRBJ2-1 | TRBV6-5 | CASKYIPRLAGGYNEQFF | TGTGCCAGCAAGTATATCCCCCGACTAGCGGGGGGATACAATGAGCAGTTCTTC
TRBD1 | many | TRBJ1-6 | TRBV20-1 | CSARQGARNSPLHF | TGCAGTGCTAGACAGGGGGCGCGAAATTCACCCCTCCACTTT
- | many | TRBJ1-6 | TRBV18 | CASSPTTGNSPLHF | TGTGCCAGCTCACCGACGACGGGAAATTCACCCCTCCACTTT
TRBD1 | few | TRBJ2-5 | TRBV7-8 | CASSYHDQGETKYF | TGTGCCAGCAGCTACCATGACCAGGGGGAGACCAAGTACTTC
- | many | TRBJ1-5 | TRBV20-1 | CSARIPGPHISPQHF | TGCAGTGCTAGGATACCCGGGCCCCACATCAGCCCCCAGCATTTT
TRBD1 | many | TRBJ1-2 | TRBV20-1 | CSAPQGARGYTF | TGCAGTGCTCCCCAGGGGGCGCGAGGCTACACCTTC
TRBD2 | - | TRBJ2-1 | TRBV29-1 | CSVEVAGGDNEQFF | TGCAGCGTTGAGGTAGCGGGGGGTGACAATGAGCAGTTCTTC
- | - | TRBJ2-5 | TRBV12-3/TRBV12-4 | CASSFSPKETQYF | TGTGCCAGCAGTTTTAGCCCGAAAGAGACCCAGTACTTC
- | many | TRBJ2-5 | TRBV10-3 | CAISAEGETQYF | TGTGCCATCAGTGCGGAGGGCGAGACCCAGTACTTC
- | many | TRBJ2-1 | TRBV20-1 | CSASGVGEYNEQFF | TGCAGTGCTAGCGGGGTAGGGGAATACAATGAGCAGTTCTTC
- | many | TRBJ2-1 | TRBV5-1 | CASSPNNEQFF | TGCGCCAGCAGCCCAAACAATGAGCAGTTCTTC
TRBD1 | - | TRBJ2-1 | TRBV7-2 | CASSTGADPYNEQFF | TGTGCCAGCAGCACAGGGGCCGACCCTTACAATGAGCAGTTCTTC
- | many | TRBJ2-1 | TRBV10-2 | CASSDLGASYNEQFF | TGCGCCAGCAGTGATCTAGGGGCATCCTACAATGAGCAGTTCTTC
- | few | TRBJ1-5 | TRBV12-3/TRBV12-4 | CASSLFQGGQPQNF | TGTGCCAGCAGCCTCTTTCAAGGCGGGCAGCCCCAGAATTTT
- | many | TRBJ2-4 | TRBV7-9 | CASSAGGRGPLAKNIQYF | TGTGCCAGCAGCGCAGGGGGGCGGGGTCCCCTAGCCAAAAACATTCAGTACTTC
- | few | TRBJ1-5 | TRBV6-2/TRBV6-3 | CASRPGRFQGLNQPQNF | TGTGCCAGCCGGCCAGGGCGGTTCCAGGGGTTGAATCAGCCCCAGAATTTT
TRBD1 | many | TRBJ2-7 | TRBV7-2 | CASSLSQGAREQYF | TGTGCCAGCAGCTTAAGTCAGGGGGCGCGGGAGCAGTACTTC
- | many | TRBJ2-1 | TRBV12-3/TRBV12-4 | CASSLRDILGSKNEQFF | TGTGCCAGCAGTTTACGGGATATCCTAGGATCCAAAAATGAGCAGTTCTTC
- | many | TRBJ1-5 | TRBV9 | CASSHGTDEYSNQPQNF | TGTGCCAGCAGCCACGGGACGGACGAATATAGCAATCAGCCCCAGAATTTT